A selection of T cell receptor beta chains follows, all from one sample in a study of cytomegalovirus exposure and HLA in healthy donors. Sequenced by immunoSEQ multiplex PCR; TCRdb stores in-frame clones only, minus some. The sample shows over 150,000 clones, and roughly 0.7% sits with its ten largest clones. Specimen: PBMCs. The receptors were sampled from a boy younger than 18 in good health and CMV-seronegative. Both conserved end residues are part of each CDR3. Fields, in order: D gene, V gene, J gene, CDR3 length, CDR3 DNA, CDR3 protein. D genes are given only for firm matches.

NA,TRBV6-5,TRBJ2-7,15,TGTGCCAGCAAACCGGGACACGGCGCGTCCTACGAGCAGTACTTC,CASKPGHGASYEQYF
TRBD1,TRBV7-2,TRBJ2-4,16,TGTGCCAGCAGCGACAGGGGCGGGATAGCCAAAAACATTCAGTACTTC,CASSDRGGIAKNIQYF
NA,TRBV9,TRBJ1-6,15,TGTGCCAGCAGCGGAGGGGTCCCGGACAGATCACCCCTCCACTTT,CASSGGVPDRSPLHF
NA,TRBV7-2,TRBJ2-4,17,TGTGCCAGCAGCCCCGGCCTCCGGGGGATAGCCAAAAACATTCAGTACTTC,CASSPGLRGIAKNIQYF
NA,TRBV15,TRBJ1-2,14,TGTGCCACCAGCAGATTCCGGGCTAACTATGGCTACACCTTC,CATSRFRANYGYTF
NA,TRBV19,TRBJ2-7,13,TGTGCCAGCGGAAGCAGGGGCTCCTACGAGCAGTACTTC,CASGSRGSYEQYF
TRBD1,TRBV19,TRBJ1-5,17,TGTGCCAGTAGTACCTCTTACAGGACAGGGGAGGAACAGCCCCAGCATTTT,CASSTSYRTGEEQPQHF
NA,TRBV6-4,TRBJ2-5,13,TGTGCCAGCAGTGCAGGGGAAAAAGAGACCCAGTACTTC,CASSAGEKETQYF
NA,TRBV27,TRBJ1-5,14,TGTGCCAGCAGTTTATCGGGGCCAGGGCAGCCCCAGCATTTT,CASSLSGPGQPQHF
TRBD1,TRBV19,TRBJ2-5,16,TGTGCCAGTAAGAAGGCCAAGGGACAGGGGGAAGAGACCCAGTACTTC,CASKKAKGQGEETQYF
TRBD1,TRBV6-5,TRBJ2-7,15,TGTGCCAGCAGTGTTCCCGGGACAGGCTTTTACGAGCAGTACTTC,CASSVPGTGFYEQYF
TRBD1,TRBV14,TRBJ2-7,16,TGTGCCAGCAGCCAAGGGGCGGGGGACAGGGTCCCCGAGCAGTACTTC,CASSQGAGDRVPEQYF
NA,TRBV9,TRBJ1-6,17,TGTGCCAGCAGCGTCGACTGGCGTCCGTTCTATAATTCACCCCTCCACTTT,CASSVDWRPFYNSPLHF
TRBD1,TRBV19,TRBJ2-7,14,TGTGCCAGTAGTCACGGACAGGGTGTATACGAGCAGTACTTC,CASSHGQGVYEQYF
TRBD2,TRBV7-9,TRBJ2-7,14,TGTGCCAGCAGACAAGCGGGGGTGCCGGGAGAGCAGTACTTC,CASRQAGVPGEQYF